Below, 32 T cell receptor beta chains from the same sample are listed, as sequenced in a study of cytomegalovirus exposure and HLA in healthy donors (dated by TCRdb to about 2017). Receptor amplification or capture employed the immunoSEQ multiplex PCR assay. A mixture of 60 forward primers for TCR Vbeta segments and 13 reverse primers for TCR Jbeta segments was used in the multiplex PCR. TCRdb limited this immuneACCESS table to in-frame rearrangements with V and J called. A share of clones is missing; checked studies link under half to unresolved V genes, and the rest is unexplained. Within this sample are under 150,000 clones, with more than 80% of them counted one time only. Clones ranked in the top ten supply approximately 6.7% of the sample. Sample: PBMCs. The receptors shown here come from a woman in her twenties or thirties in good health and CMV-seropositive.

The chain carries TRBV27 and TRBJ1-4; no definite D call. CDR1 is MNHEY and CDR2 is SMNVEV in the germline V gene (reference sequence). This CDR3 spans 14 amino acids. Trimming took off 6 bases at V and 8 bases at J, with 16 bases between the two ends. CDR3 in amino acids: CASSLTGFREKLFF. For the CDR3, the DNA is TGTGCCAGCAGCTTGACGGGGTTTAGAGAAAAACTGTTTTTT.

CDR3 residues: CASSDPTSGTSYEQYF. The CDR3 DNA reads TGTGCCAGCAGTGACCCTACTAGCGGGACCTCCTACGAGCAGTACTTC. The chain recombines TRBV6-4 with TRBJ2-7, with TRBD2 matching over 10 bases. Germline trimming cut 2 bases from V and 0 bases from J; bases unmatched to any gene: 4. The CDR3 length is 16 residues. The germline gives CDR1 MRHNA, CDR2 SNTAGT.

The V call is TRBV28, the J call TRBJ1-2; weak D call: TRBD1 (5 bases). The germline V gene encodes CDR1 MDHEN and CDR2 SYDVKM. V lost 8 bases, J lost 5 bases, and 21 bases lay in between. This CDR3 contains 15 residues. The CDR3 DNA follows: TGTGCCAGCGGGTTCTCGACAGATACCCTTTATGGCTACACCTTC. This sequence encodes CASGFSTDTLYGYTF.

V and J are TRBV5-6 and TRBJ2-7; TRBD2 agrees at 7 bases. Trimming at V came to 3 bases and at J to 3 bases, leaving 9 bases not matched to a gene. CDR3 length: 15 amino acids. Germline V gene data show CDR1 as SGHDT and CDR2 as YYEEEE. In DNA form, the CDR3 reads TGTGCCAGCAGCTCTGGGACTACCTACTTCTACGAGCAGTACTTC. The encoded protein is CASSSGTTYFYEQYF.

V gene TRBV6-1 combines with J gene TRBJ2-7; 9 nucleotides match TRBD2. In germline, CDR1 is MNHNS, CDR2 SASEGT. This CDR3 has 15 residues. Trimming at V came to 5 bases and at J to 2 bases, leaving 7 bases not matched to a gene. CDR3 nucleotide sequence: TGTGCCAGCAGTTCAGCGGGGGGATCCCCCTACGAGCAGTACTTC. Its protein product is CASSSAGGSPYEQYF.

The chain recombines TRBV6-1 with TRBJ2-7; D gene unclear. Trimming took off 6 bases at V and 3 bases at J, with 15 bases between the two ends. The CDR3 is made up of 14 amino acids. Germline V gene data show CDR1 as MNHNS and CDR2 as SASEGT. The CDR3: CASRVEPPGYEQYF. Here the CDR3 DNA reads TGTGCCAGCAGGGTAGAGCCTCCAGGCTACGAGCAGTACTTC.

This chain connects TRBV5-1 to TRBJ2-7, with 10 positions matching TRBD2. J lost 2 bases, V lost 4 bases, and 6 bases had no gene match. Germline CDR1 and CDR2: SGHRS and YFSETQ. The CDR3 runs to 15 residues. DNA for the CDR3: TGCGCCAGCAGCCAGCTAGCGGGGGCCACCTACGAGCAGTACTTC. Translating it yields CASSQLAGATYEQYF.

The chain links TRBV27 to TRBJ2-5, with D unresolved. Trimming removed 7 bases at V and 4 bases at J, with 13 bases between. The CDR3 is 13 amino acids. Per germline, CDR1 MNHEY and CDR2 SMNVEV (reference sequence). For the CDR3, the DNA is TGTGCCAGCAATGGGCAGGTTCCAGAGACCCAGTACTTC. This sequence encodes CASNGQVPETQYF.

J is TRBJ1-1 and V is TRBV5-1, with D possibly matching TRBD1 (5 bases). The CDR3 runs 17 residues. V was clipped by 7 bases and J by 0 bases, with 22 bases between them. Germline V CDR1 and CDR2: SGHRS, YFSETQ. The CDR3 loop is CASQRTPAEGMNTEAFF. CDR3 bases: TGCGCCAGCCAAAGAACCCCAGCGGAGGGGATGAACACTGAAGCTTTCTTT.

V and J are TRBV19 and TRBJ2-7, with a weak D call TRBD2 (5 bases). CDR3 length: 17 residues. CDR1 and CDR2 (germline): LNHDA, SQIVND (reference sequence). The germline V and J ends were trimmed by 2 bases and 3 bases, with 20 bases remaining between them. This CDR3 reads CASSIRGSGATLYEQYF. In nucleotides, the CDR3 is TGTGCCAGTAGTATAAGAGGGAGCGGAGCGACTCTCTACGAGCAGTACTTC.

CDR3 in DNA: TGTGCCATCAGTCCGACTAGCGGGAGGGTGGTCGAGCAGTACTTC. This sequence encodes CAISPTSGRVVEQYF. The genes are TRBV10-3 and TRBJ2-7, with 14 bases identical to TRBD2. Germline lookup yields CDR1 ENHRY and CDR2 SYGVKD. The junction had 6 bases not matched to a gene; V was cut back by 5 bases and J by 6 bases. CDR3 length equals 15 residues.

Only one count was recorded for this clone. The J gene is TRBJ1-2, the V gene TRBV20-1; D gene ambiguous. CDR1 and CDR2 (germline): DFQATT, SNEGSKA (reference sequence). The germline V and J ends were trimmed by 6 bases and 7 bases, with 12 bases remaining between them. CDR3 length equals 11 residues. CDR3 loop: CSAPGSSGYTF. DNA for the CDR3: TGCAGTGCACCAGGAAGCTCTGGCTACACCTTC.

The rearrangement uses TRBV7-7 and TRBJ2-2; D not certain. CDR1 is SSHAT, CDR2 FNYEAQ, per germline (reference sequence). The CDR3 spans 13 residues. V lost 5 bases and J 2 bases, leaving 6 bases between the germline ends. CDR3 residues: CASSPTNTGELFF. The CDR3 nucleotides are TGTGCCAGCAGCCCAACTAACACCGGGGAGCTGTTTTTT.

This rearrangement joins TRBV9 to TRBJ2-3, with 10 positions matching TRBD2. The CDR3 has 17 residues. V gave up 0 bases and J gave up 3 bases; unmatched junction bases: 7. The germline V gene has CDR1 SGDLS and CDR2 YYNGEE. The CDR3 DNA is TGTGCCAGCAGCGTAGAAGTACTAGCGGGATTTACAGATACGCAGTATTTT. Protein: CASSVEVLAGFTDTQYF.

This chain uses TRBV30 with TRBJ1-1, with D possibly being TRBD1 (6 bases). The CDR3 has 14 amino acids. The V gene's germline CDR1 is GTSNPN and CDR2 SVGIG (reference sequence). The ends were cut back, 7 bases at V and 4 bases at J, with 19 bases in the middle. CDR3 residues: CAFPRGGQGTEAFF. CDR3 bases: TGTGCCTTCCCCCGGGGGGGGCAGGGCACTGAAGCTTTCTTT.

V and J are TRBV29-1 and TRBJ2-2; perhaps TRBD2 as D (5 bases). Trimming removed 7 bases at V and 0 bases at J, with 9 bases between. Germline CDR1 is SQVTM and CDR2 is ANQGSEA. The CDR3 length is 13 residues. In DNA form, the CDR3 reads TGCAGCGGAATGAGGGCGAACACCGGGGAGCTGTTTTTT. Translating it yields CSGMRANTGELFF.

V usage is TRBV2 and J usage is TRBJ1-4, with 9 nucleotides matching TRBD1. CDR3 length equals 16 residues. Trimming at V came to 2 bases and at J to 8 bases, leaving 9 bases not matched to a gene. Per germline, CDR1 SNHLY and CDR2 FYNNEI. The CDR3 here is CASSERGQGLGEKLFF. The CDR3 DNA reads TGTGCCAGCAGTGAACGGGGACAGGGCCTAGGGGAAAAACTGTTTTTT.

The V call is TRBV7-9, the J call TRBJ1-2; D uncertain. V was pared by 0 bases and J by 1 base, with 3 bases between. The CDR3 loop spans 13 amino acids. Looked up from germline, CDR1 is SEHNR and CDR2 is FQNEAQ (reference sequence). The CDR3 region is CASSLALNYGYTF. CDR3 in DNA: TGTGCCAGCAGCTTAGCCCTTAACTATGGCTACACCTTC.

V gene TRBV10-1 combines with J gene TRBJ2-3, with TRBD2 identical over 9 bases. J was trimmed by 4 bases and V by 6 bases; bases with no gene match: 2. CDR3 length: 13 amino acids. Germline V CDR1 and CDR2: WNHNN, SYGVQD (reference sequence). In DNA form, the CDR3 reads TGCGCCAGCAGGGCGGGAGGGGCAGATACGCAGTATTTT. It encodes CASRAGGADTQYF.

The chain uses TRBV6-5 and TRBJ1-2; D ambiguous. Trimming cost V 6 bases and J 5 bases, with 13 bases left between them. The length of the CDR3 is 13 residues. In germline, CDR1 is MNHEY, CDR2 SVGAGI. CDR3 loop: CASRPTLLYGYTF. CDR3 DNA: TGTGCCAGCAGACCCACTCTGCTGTATGGCTACACCTTC.

This chain connects TRBV27 to TRBJ2-6; 7 positions agree with TRBD1. The CDR3 covers 19 residues. The J segment lost 0 bases and the V segment lost 2 bases, leaving 10 bases of the junction unmatched. The V gene's germline CDR1 is MNHEY and CDR2 SMNVEV (reference sequence). In nucleotides, the CDR3 is TGTGCCAGCAGTTTAGGAACTCGACAGGGCCGCTCTGGGGCCAACGTCCTGACTTTC. It codes for CASSLGTRQGRSGANVLTF. The full variable domain, in which reference TRBV27 and TRBJ2-6 provide the parts outside the CDR3, is EAQVTQNPRYLITVTGKKLTVTCSQNMNHEYMSWYRQDPGLGLRQIYYSMNVEVTDKGDVPEGYKVSRKEKRNFPLILESPSPNQTSLYFCASSLGTRQGRSGANVLTFGAGSRLTVL.

The chain joins TRBV6-6 to TRBJ2-7; D gene unclear. Trimming left V 4 bases short and J 3 bases short, with 16 bases between. This CDR3 is built from 15 residues. CDR1 and CDR2 from the germline V gene are MNHNY and SVGAGI (reference sequence). CDR3 sequence (DNA): TGTGCCAGCAGTTCCTTTACAAACCTCCGCTACGAGCAGTACTTC. It translates to CASSSFTNLRYEQYF.

This clone came up once. The chain links TRBV5-1 to TRBJ2-5; D is uncertain. With the DNA end fitting TRBJ2-7 better, the J assignment may be wrong. This CDR3 is built from 13 residues. CDR1 and CDR2 (germline): SGHRS, YFSETQ. CDR3 residues: CASSFITSYEQYF. The DNA of the CDR3 is TGCGCCAGCAGCTTTATCACCTCCTACGAGCAGTACTTC.

V and J are TRBV7-3 and TRBJ1-1; D is perhaps TRBD1 (5 bases). CDR3 length: 14 amino acids. The germline V gene has CDR1 SGHTA and CDR2 FQGTGA. V was trimmed by 5 bases and J by 2 bases, leaving 12 bases between them. The CDR3 loop is CASSSTGLNTEAFF. The CDR3 bases are TGTGCCAGCAGCAGCACGGGACTAAACACTGAAGCTTTCTTT.

The chain links TRBV5-1 to TRBJ2-7, with D possibly being TRBD1 (6 bases). V was cut by 5 bases and J by 3 bases, with 21 bases left in between. This CDR3 spans 16 amino acids. The germline V gene encodes CDR1 SGHRS and CDR2 YFSETQ. The CDR3: CASRPERAGVLYEQYF. CDR3 coding DNA: TGCGCCAGCAGACCCGAAAGGGCAGGGGTGCTCTACGAGCAGTACTTC.

This clone was seen just once. The chain links TRBV5-1 to TRBJ2-7; 9 positions match TRBD1. Trimming removed 0 bases from V and 9 bases from J; junction bases left unmatched: 1. Germline CDR1 SGHRS, CDR2 YFSETQ. The CDR3 loop spans 12 amino acids. CDR3 sequence: CASSLGQGGQYF. The CDR3 region has the DNA TGCGCCAGCAGCTTGGGACAGGGGGGGCAGTACTTC.

Worth noting for this clone: The junction differs from germline at one of its ends, possibly a read error. V gene TRBV7-9 combines with J gene TRBJ1-1, with D tentatively TRBD1 (5 bases). Germline assignment: CDR1 SEHNR and CDR2 FQNEAQ (reference sequence). This CDR3 comprises 14 residues. CDR3: CSSSDSPSETEAFF. Here the CDR3 DNA reads TGTTCCAGCAGCGACAGCCCCTCGGAGACTGAAGCTTTCTTT.

The rearrangement joins TRBV11-2 to TRBJ1-2; D unclear. V was pared by 0 bases and J by 0 bases, with 5 bases between. Germline values: CDR1 SGHAT, CDR2 FQNNGV. The CDR3 runs 14 residues. The CDR3 sequence: CASSLDPANYGYTF. CDR3 DNA sequence: TGTGCCAGCAGCTTAGATCCGGCTAACTATGGCTACACCTTC.

The gene calls are TRBV30 and TRBJ1-2, with 8 nucleotides matching TRBD1. Germline values: CDR1 GTSNPN, CDR2 SVGIG (reference sequence). The CDR3 has 13 residues. Germline trimming cut 6 bases from V and 4 bases from J; bases unmatched to any gene: 7. CDR3 loop: CACTGDRRYGYTF. CDR3 DNA sequence: TGTGCCTGTACAGGGGACAGGCGCTATGGCTACACCTTC.

The rearrangement joins TRBV7-9 to TRBJ2-2, with D possibly matching TRBD1 (6 bases). The CDR3 spans 18 residues. V dropped 2 bases and J dropped 5 bases, with 21 bases sitting between them. Germline V CDR1 and CDR2: SEHNR, FQNEAQ (reference sequence). The CDR3 is CASSLSSWGRGKTGELFF. CDR3 coding DNA: TGTGCCAGCAGCTTATCGTCATGGGGCAGGGGAAAGACCGGGGAGCTGTTTTTT.

The rearrangement joins TRBV7-6 to TRBJ2-1; 11 bases line up with TRBD1. Germline V gene sequence: CDR1 SGHVS, CDR2 FNYEAQ. Trimming removed 5 bases from V and 3 bases from J; junction bases left unmatched: 3. The CDR3 has 15 residues. The CDR3 here is CASSLGQGVYNEQFF. CDR3 DNA: TGTGCCAGCAGCCTGGGACAGGGGGTCTACAATGAGCAGTTCTTC.

The chain carries TRBV5-1 and TRBJ2-3, with TRBD1 as a possible D gene (5 bases). V was clipped by 5 bases and J by 2 bases, with 9 bases between them. This CDR3 region has 13 residues. In germline, CDR1 is SGHRS, CDR2 YFSETQ. CDR3 nucleotide sequence: TGCGCCAGCAGTGAAGGGGTCACAGATACGCAGTATTTT. Protein: CASSEGVTDTQYF.